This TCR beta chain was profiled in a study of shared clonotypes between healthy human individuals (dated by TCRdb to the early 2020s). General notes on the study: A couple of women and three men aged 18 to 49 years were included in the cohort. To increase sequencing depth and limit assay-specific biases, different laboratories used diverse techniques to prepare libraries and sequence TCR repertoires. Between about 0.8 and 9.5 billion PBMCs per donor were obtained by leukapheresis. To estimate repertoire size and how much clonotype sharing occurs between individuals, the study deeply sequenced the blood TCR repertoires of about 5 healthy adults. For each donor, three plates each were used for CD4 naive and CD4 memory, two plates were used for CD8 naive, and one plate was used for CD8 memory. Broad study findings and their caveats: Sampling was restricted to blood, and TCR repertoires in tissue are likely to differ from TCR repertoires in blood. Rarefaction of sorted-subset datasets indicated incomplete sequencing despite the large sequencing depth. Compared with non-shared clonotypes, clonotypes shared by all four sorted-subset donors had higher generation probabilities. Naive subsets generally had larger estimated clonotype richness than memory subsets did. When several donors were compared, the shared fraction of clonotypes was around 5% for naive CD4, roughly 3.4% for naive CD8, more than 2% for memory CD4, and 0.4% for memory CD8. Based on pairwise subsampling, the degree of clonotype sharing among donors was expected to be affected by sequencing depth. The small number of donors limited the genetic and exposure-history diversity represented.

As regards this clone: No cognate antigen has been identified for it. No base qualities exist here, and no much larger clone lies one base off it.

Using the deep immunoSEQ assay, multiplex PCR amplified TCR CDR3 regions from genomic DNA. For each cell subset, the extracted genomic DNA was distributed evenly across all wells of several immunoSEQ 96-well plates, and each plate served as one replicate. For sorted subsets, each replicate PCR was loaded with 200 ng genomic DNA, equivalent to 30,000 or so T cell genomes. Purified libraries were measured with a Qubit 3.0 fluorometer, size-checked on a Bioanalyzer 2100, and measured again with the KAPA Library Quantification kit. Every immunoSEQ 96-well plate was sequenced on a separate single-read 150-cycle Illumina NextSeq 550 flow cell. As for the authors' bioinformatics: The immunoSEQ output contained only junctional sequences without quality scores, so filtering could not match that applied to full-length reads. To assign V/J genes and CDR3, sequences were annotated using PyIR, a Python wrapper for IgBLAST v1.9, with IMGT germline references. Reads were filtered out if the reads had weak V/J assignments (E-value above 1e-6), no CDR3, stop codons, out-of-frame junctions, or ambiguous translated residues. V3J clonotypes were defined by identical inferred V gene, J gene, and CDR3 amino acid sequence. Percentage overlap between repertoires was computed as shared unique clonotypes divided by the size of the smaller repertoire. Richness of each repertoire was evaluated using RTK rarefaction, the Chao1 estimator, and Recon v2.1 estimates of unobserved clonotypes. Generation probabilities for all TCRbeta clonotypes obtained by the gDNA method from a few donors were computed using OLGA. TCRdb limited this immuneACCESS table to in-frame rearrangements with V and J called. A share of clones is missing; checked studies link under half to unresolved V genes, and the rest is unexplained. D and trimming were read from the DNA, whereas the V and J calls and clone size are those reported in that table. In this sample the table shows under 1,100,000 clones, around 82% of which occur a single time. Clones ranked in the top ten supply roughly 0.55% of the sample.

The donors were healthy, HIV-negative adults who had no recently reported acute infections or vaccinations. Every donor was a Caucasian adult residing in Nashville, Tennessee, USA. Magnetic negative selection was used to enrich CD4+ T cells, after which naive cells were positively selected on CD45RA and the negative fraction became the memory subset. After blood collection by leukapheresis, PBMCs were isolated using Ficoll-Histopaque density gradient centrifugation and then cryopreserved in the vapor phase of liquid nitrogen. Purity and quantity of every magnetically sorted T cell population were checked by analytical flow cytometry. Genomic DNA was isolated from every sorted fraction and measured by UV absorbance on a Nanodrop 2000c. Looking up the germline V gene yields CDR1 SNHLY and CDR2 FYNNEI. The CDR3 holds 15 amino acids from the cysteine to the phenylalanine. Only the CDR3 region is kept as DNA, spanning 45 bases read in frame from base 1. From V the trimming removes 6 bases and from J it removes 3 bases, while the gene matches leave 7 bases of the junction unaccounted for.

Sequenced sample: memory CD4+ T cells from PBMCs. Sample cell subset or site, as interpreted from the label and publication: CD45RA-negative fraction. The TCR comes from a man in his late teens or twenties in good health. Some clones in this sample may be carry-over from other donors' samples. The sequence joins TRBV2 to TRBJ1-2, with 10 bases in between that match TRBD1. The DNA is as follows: TGTGCCAGCAGCGGTGGGACAGGGGAATACTATGGCTACACCTTC. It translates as CASSGGTGEYYGYTF.